The next 28 T cell receptor beta chains were all read from a single sample in a study of T cell responses to AZD1222 COVID-19 vaccine. Profiling relied on immunoSEQ multiplex PCR, and the TCRdb table lists in-frame clones only, not all of them. The table shows under 150,000 clones, with almost 95% occurring only once. Here the sequenced sample was peripheral blood, taken 28 days after the second AZD1222 dose. These receptors were taken from an adult who received the AZD1222 COVID-19 vaccine.

The chain has TRBV19 and TRBJ1-5; D gene uncertain. CDR1 and CDR2 (germline): LNHDA, SQIVND (reference sequence). This CDR3 region has 13 residues. V lost 7 bases and J 5 bases, leaving 12 bases between the germline ends. For the CDR3, the DNA is TGTGCCAGTACATCTTTTCTTGATCAGCCCCAGCATTTT. Protein sequence: CASTSFLDQPQHF.

The CDR3 DNA is TGTGCCAGTAGCCCGGACAGTCTCGCCGAGCAGTACTTC. The encoded protein is CASSPDSLAEQYF. This sequence joins TRBV19 and TRBJ2-7; possibly TRBD1 for D (6 bases). The V gene lost 6 bases and the J gene lost 6 bases, with 15 bases spanning the gap. Germline V CDR1 and CDR2: LNHDA, SQIVND (reference sequence). CDR3 length: 13 amino acids.

This chain connects TRBV9 to TRBJ2-3; 13 positions agree with TRBD2. The junction had 4 bases not matched to a gene; V was cut back by 2 bases and J by 1 base. The CDR3 spans 17 residues. Per the germline V gene, CDR1 is SGDLS and CDR2 is YYNGEE. The CDR3 spells CASSVRTSGSGTDTQYF. The CDR3 coding sequence is TGTGCCAGCAGCGTCAGGACTAGCGGGAGTGGCACAGATACGCAGTATTTT.

The rearrangement uses TRBV6-2 or TRBV6-3 and TRBJ2-3; D unresolved. The germline gives CDR1 MNHEY, CDR2 SVGEGT. This CDR3 contains 12 residues. The ends were cut back, 9 bases at V and 3 bases at J, with 10 bases in the middle. The CDR3 spells CASSTPTDTQYF. The CDR3 bases are TGTGCCAGTAGTACTCCGACAGATACGCAGTATTTT.

The CDR3 region is CASSFGQGEGYTF. CDR3 DNA sequence: TGTGCCAGCAGCTTCGGACAGGGAGAGGGCTACACCTTC. V and J are TRBV5-6 and TRBJ1-2, with TRBD1 identical over 8 bases. CDR3 size: 13 residues. J lost 8 bases, V lost 2 bases, and 5 bases had no gene match. Germline V lookup: CDR1 SGHDT, CDR2 YYEEEE.

The chain combines TRBV7-9 with TRBJ1-1; a weak D match, TRBD1 (6 bases). V was trimmed by 4 bases and J by 4 bases, leaving 13 bases between them. This CDR3 contains 14 residues. Germline V gene sequence: CDR1 SEHNR, CDR2 FQNEAQ (reference sequence). In nucleotides, the CDR3 is TGTGCCAGCAGCTCGGGGGCGCAGGGCACTGAAGCTTTCTTT. Protein sequence: CASSSGAQGTEAFF. Combining the CDR3 with reference TRBV7-9 and TRBJ1-1 gives the whole variable domain DTGVSQNPRHKITKRGQNVTFRCDPISEHNRLYWYRQTLGQGPEFLTYFQNEAQLEKSRLLSDRFSAERPKGSFSTLEIQRTEQGDSAMYLCASSSGAQGTEAFFGQGTRLTVV.

Here the CDR3 DNA reads TGTGCCAGCAGCTCCCGTGGGGGGTCTTCACCCCTCCACTTT. This translates into CASSSRGGSSPLHF. This chain links TRBV7-8 with TRBJ1-6; D may be TRBD1 (5 bases). Trimming pared 4 bases from V and 9 bases from J, leaving 13 bases between. Germline V CDR1 and CDR2: SGHVS, FQNEAQ. The CDR3 runs 14 residues.

V and J are TRBV7-8 and TRBJ1-6; D ambiguous. CDR1 and CDR2 (germline): SGHVS, FQNEAQ. Trimming took off 1 base at V and 11 bases at J, with 12 bases between the two ends. This CDR3 comprises 14 residues. The CDR3 DNA reads as TGTGCCAGCAGCTTAGGCAACGTGGATACACCCCTCCACTTT. It specifies CASSLGNVDTPLHF.

The chain recombines TRBV7-9 with TRBJ2-7; 11 bases are shared with TRBD1. This CDR3 has 14 residues. J gave up 6 bases and V 5 bases, and 6 bases lay outside the gene matches. CDR1 is SEHNR and CDR2 is FQNEAQ in the germline V gene (reference sequence). This CDR3 reads CASSPGQGGFEQYV. The CDR3 nucleotides are TGTGCCAGCAGCCCGGGACAGGGGGGCTTCGAGCAGTACGTC.

The CDR3 nucleotides are TGTGCCAGCAGTTTATCCAGGGGGGTCGACAATGAGCAGTTCTTC. Protein sequence: CASSLSRGVDNEQFF. The chain employs TRBV27 and TRBJ2-1; D is perhaps TRBD1 (7 bases). The CDR3 is 15 residues long. Germline V gene sequence: CDR1 MNHEY, CDR2 SMNVEV (reference sequence). V gave up 0 bases and J gave up 5 bases, with 11 bases separating them.

This clone was recorded only once. V gene TRBV19 combines with J gene TRBJ1-2; the D gene is possibly TRBD1 (5 bases). Germline loops: CDR1 LNHDA, CDR2 SQIVND (reference sequence). CDR3 length: 15 amino acids. Trimming pared 7 bases from V and 8 bases from J, leaving 23 bases between. The DNA of the CDR3 is TGTGCCAGTACCCCCGTAGGGGAGACCCTCCGGGGCTACACCTTC. This encodes CASTPVGETLRGYTF.

This rearrangement joins TRBV7-9 to TRBJ1-1, with D possibly matching TRBD1 (6 bases). Germline loops: CDR1 SEHNR, CDR2 FQNEAQ (reference sequence). The V gene lost 4 bases and the J gene lost 11 bases, with 17 bases spanning the gap. The CDR3 totals 13 residues. The CDR3 loop is CASSSTRGTLAFF. As DNA, the CDR3 is TGTGCCAGCAGCTCCACAAGGGGGACACTCGCTTTCTTT.

The chain couples TRBV18 to TRBJ1-1, with TRBD1 matching over 9 bases. V dropped 4 bases and J dropped 3; count of bases not matched to a gene: 3. CDR1 and CDR2 from the germline V gene are KGHSH and LQKENI. The CDR3 covers 14 residues. The CDR3, as DNA: TGTGCCAGCTCACAGGGACAGGGCTACACTGAAGCTTTCTTT. Protein product: CASSQGQGYTEAFF.

This chain connects TRBV12-3 or TRBV12-4 to TRBJ1-1, with 7 bases fitting TRBD1. The length of the CDR3 is 13 residues. V gave up 6 bases and J gave up 7 bases; unmatched junction bases: 8. This CDR3 reads CASSSTGTGEAFF. CDR3 sequence (DNA): TGTGCCAGCAGCTCGACAGGGACCGGTGAAGCTTTCTTT.

This clone occurred a few times. V gene TRBV7-2 combines with J gene TRBJ2-7; a weak D match, TRBD2 (5 bases). Between the trimmed V and J ends, which lost 3 bases and 0 bases, there was a span of 12 bases. Looked up from germline, CDR1 is SGHTA and CDR2 is FQGNSA. This CDR3 has 15 amino acids. CDR3 in DNA: TGTGCCAGCAGCTTTTATGGGAGTAGCTCCTACGAGCAGTACTTC. Its translation is CASSFYGSSSYEQYF. Combining the CDR3 with reference TRBV7-2 and TRBJ2-7 gives the whole variable domain GAGVSQSPSNKVTEKGKDVELRCDPISGHTALYWYRQSLGQGLEFLIYFQGNSAPDKSGLPSDRFSAERTGGSVSTLTIQRTQQEDSAVYLCASSFYGSSSYEQYFGPGTRLTVT.

The rearrangement joins TRBV5-4 to TRBJ1-2, with a weak D call TRBD1 (5 bases). Trimming removed 3 bases from V and 3 bases from J, with 9 bases in between. Germline V lookup: CDR1 SGHNT, CDR2 YYREEE (reference sequence). This CDR3 spans 13 amino acids. The CDR3 sequence is CASSWDGDYGYTF. Written as DNA, the CDR3 is TGTGCCAGCAGCTGGGACGGCGACTATGGCTACACCTTC. Supplemented by reference TRBV5-4 and TRBJ1-2, the full variable domain reads ETGVTQSPTHLIKTRGQQVTLRCSSQSGHNTVSWYQQALGQGPQFIFQYYREEENGRGNFPPRFSGLQFPNYSSELNVNALELDDSALYLCASSWDGDYGYTFGSGTRLTVV.

This rearrangement joins TRBV19 to TRBJ1-5, with D perhaps matching TRBD1 (5 bases). This CDR3 is 15 amino acids long. The germline V gene encodes CDR1 LNHDA and CDR2 SQIVND (reference sequence). V was trimmed by 7 bases and J by 6 bases, leaving 19 bases between them. The CDR3 region is CASNVPVGGGQPQHF. Here the CDR3 DNA reads TGTGCCAGTAACGTCCCGGTGGGGGGTGGTCAGCCCCAGCATTTT.

V usage is TRBV12-3 or TRBV12-4 and J usage is TRBJ1-1; 10 bases fit TRBD1. V shed 7 bases and J 4 bases; nucleotides not matched to a gene: 3. There are 13 residues in the CDR3. In DNA, the CDR3 is TGTGCCAGCACCGGGACAGGGGCCACTGAAGCTTTCTTT. Translated: CASTGTGATEAFF.

The chain links TRBV28 to TRBJ1-2, with D unclear. Germline lookup yields CDR1 MDHEN and CDR2 SYDVKM. CDR3 length: 14 residues. V shed 2 bases and J shed 8 bases, with 15 bases lying between them. The CDR3, as DNA: TGTGCCAGCAGTTTAGATAGTGACTTTAGGGGCTACACCTTC. It encodes CASSLDSDFRGYTF.

This chain links TRBV5-1 with TRBJ1-2, with a possible D match to TRBD1 (5 bases). Per germline, CDR1 SGHRS and CDR2 YFSETQ. The germline V and J ends were trimmed by 0 bases and 8 bases, with 11 bases remaining between them. CDR3 length equals 13 residues. CDR3 loop: CASSLVEGTGYTF. The CDR3 region has the DNA TGCGCCAGCAGCTTGGTCGAGGGGACCGGCTACACCTTC.

Written as DNA, the CDR3 is TGCGCCAGCAGCCGAGACCCGGTAGGATTTCGACAGATCAATCAGCCCCAGCATTTT. Translating gives CASSRDPVGFRQINQPQHF. The chain joins TRBV4-1 to TRBJ1-5; D perhaps matches TRBD1 (5 bases). The CDR3 has 19 residues. CDR1 and CDR2 from the germline V gene are MGHRA and YSYEKL. Trimming took off 4 bases at V and 3 bases at J, with 25 bases between the two ends.

This clone was seen a handful of times. The chain couples TRBV14 to TRBJ1-1; no clear D. The germline V gene has CDR1 SGHDN and CDR2 FVKESK. The CDR3 sequence is 12 residues long. Trimming removed 4 bases at V and 8 bases at J, with 11 bases between. CDR3 in amino acids: CASSRTTLEAFF. The CDR3 bases are TGTGCCAGCAGCCGTACTACCTTAGAAGCTTTCTTT. Based on the CDR3 plus reference TRBV14 and TRBJ1-1, the full variable domain is EAGVTQFPSHSVIEKGQTVTLRCDPISGHDNLYWYRRVMGKEIKFLLHFVKESKQDESGMPNNRFLAERTGGTYSTLKVQPAELEDSGVYFCASSRTTLEAFFGQGTRLTVV.

This clone was seen more than once but under ten times. The gene calls are TRBV5-1 and TRBJ2-2; D not certain. This CDR3 is 11 amino acids long. V lost 4 bases and J 4 bases, leaving 2 bases between the germline ends. CDR1 and CDR2 (germline): SGHRS, YFSETQ. The CDR3 nucleotides read TGCGCCAGCAGCACCACCGGGGAGCTGTTTTTT. It translates to CASSTTGELFF. The full variable domain, completed using reference TRBV5-1 and TRBJ2-2, is KAGVTQTPRYLIKTRGQQVTLSCSPISGHRSVSWYQQTPGQGLQFLFEYFSETQRNKGNFPGRFSGRQFSNSRSEMNVSTLELGDSALYLCASSTTGELFFGEGSRLTVL.

V gene TRBV28 combines with J gene TRBJ1-1; no clear D gene. Trimming left V 6 bases short and J 0 bases short, with 20 bases between. Germline V lookup: CDR1 MDHEN, CDR2 SYDVKM. This CDR3 comprises 17 residues. The CDR3 sequence is CASSQTGWAEMNTEAFF. CDR3 nucleotides: TGTGCCAGCAGCCAAACCGGGTGGGCAGAAATGAACACTGAAGCTTTCTTT.

The rearrangement uses TRBV18 and TRBJ1-3; TRBD1 aligns across 8 bases. The germline CDR1 and CDR2 sequences are KGHSH and LQKENI. V trimming: 2 bases; J trimming: 1 base; junction bases outside the gene matches: 4. The CDR3 totals 16 residues. The CDR3 DNA reads as TGTGCCAGCTCACCAGGACAGGGCTCTTCTGGAAACACCATATATTTT. Translating gives CASSPGQGSSGNTIYF. The full variable domain, rest sourced from reference TRBV18 and TRBJ1-3, is NAGVMQNPRHLVRRRGQEARLRCSPMKGHSHVYWYRQLPEEGLKFMVYLQKENIIDESGMPKERFSAEFPKEGPSILRIQQVVRGDSAAYFCASSPGQGSSGNTIYFGEGSWLTVV.

This clone appeared a single time. This chain uses TRBV6-5 with TRBJ1-1, with a tentative D call TRBD1 (6 bases). CDR1 is MNHEY and CDR2 is SVGAGI in the germline V gene. V was shortened by 0 bases and J by 4 bases, with 12 bases between the two germline ends. The CDR3 length is 15 residues. The CDR3 protein is CASSYSEGGGTEAFF. In DNA, the CDR3 is TGTGCCAGCAGTTACTCGGAGGGAGGGGGCACTGAAGCTTTCTTT.

The chain couples TRBV7-2 to TRBJ2-5, with D possibly being TRBD2 (6 bases). V lost 0 bases to trimming and J lost 2 bases, with 7 bases between them. The CDR3 covers 14 residues. From germline, CDR1 is SGHTA and CDR2 FQGNSA. CDR3 sequence reads: CASSLALAQETQYF. The CDR3 bases are TGTGCCAGCAGCTTAGCACTAGCTCAAGAGACCCAGTACTTC.

V gene TRBV19 combines with J gene TRBJ1-4; D ambiguous. V was pared by 10 bases and J by 4 bases, with 16 bases between. Germline V gene data show CDR1 as LNHDA and CDR2 as SQIVND (reference sequence). The length of the CDR3 is 14 residues. The CDR3 DNA sequence: TGTGCCACCACGTCACCGCCGGGTAATGAAAAACTGTTTTTT. Protein product: CATTSPPGNEKLFF.